This T cell receptor beta chain comes out of a study of shared clonotypes between healthy human individuals. Remarks on this clone: Antigen specificity is unknown.

Study-level results: A generally larger estimated richness was seen in naive subsets than in memory subsets. Non-shared clonotypes had lower generation probabilities than those shared by all four donors.

Germline CDR1 reads SGDLS; CDR2 reads YYNGEE. The germline V and J ends were trimmed by 2 bases and 1 base, with 12 bases remaining between them. The length of the CDR3 is 15 residues. A deep-level run was used for the assay. The material for each subset, its genomic DNA, was split evenly across several immunoSEQ plates. Libraries were prepared by immunoSEQ multiplex PCR; TCRdb keeps only in-frame clonotypes and omits some of them. The sample consists of 2 million to 2.5 million clones, over 85% of them appearing once. The sample consisted of naive CD4+ T cells from PBMCs. As for subset: CD45RA+ positively selected. The J gene is TRBJ2-5, the V gene TRBV9, with unresolved D. The origin of this receptor is a man aged 18 to 29 in good health. Some clones in this sample may be carry-over from other donors' samples. CDR3 nucleotide sequence: TGTGCCAGCAGCGTTCGGGCTGCCGGCCAAGAGACCCAGTACTTC. The encoded protein is CASSVRAAGQETQYF.